Detailed here is one TCR beta chain. The target antigen is unknown. The treatment: around 19 received Ad26.COV2.S at low or high dose, single or two shots; five or six received placebo; per-sample allocation not given. It was on day 63 after the first vaccine or placebo injection that samples were taken. Its platform was an Ad26 vector, and its expressed antigen was Wuhan-strain SARS-CoV-2 spike. This sample stems from a study of Ad26.COV2.S vaccination and SARS-CoV-2 variants. Across the whole study: Donor was assigned to the Ad26.COV2.S arm of trial COV1001. Ad26.COV2.S, an intramuscular injection, was given once or twice 56 days apart.

The germline gives CDR1 KGHSH, CDR2 LQKENI. There are 14 residues in the CDR3. The junction had 4 bases not matched to a gene; V was cut back by 4 bases and J by 4 bases. The data were produced by immunoSEQ multiplex PCR, yet TCRdb's version contains in-frame clones alone and is incomplete. The sample records around 300,000 clones, about 86% being singletons. Study-wide results and limits: Breadth and depth estimates from TCRs may understate total T cell responses.

The sequences come from peripheral blood, collected in a trial of Ad26.COV2.S vaccine versus placebo. This sequence joins TRBV18 and TRBJ1-1; 9 positions match TRBD1. The origin of this receptor is a person between 18 and 65 years old who received the Ad26.COV2.S COVID-19 vaccine or a placebo. The CDR3 reads CASSRDRVVTEAFF. DNA for the CDR3: TGTGCCAGCTCACGGGACAGGGTAGTCACTGAAGCTTTCTTT.